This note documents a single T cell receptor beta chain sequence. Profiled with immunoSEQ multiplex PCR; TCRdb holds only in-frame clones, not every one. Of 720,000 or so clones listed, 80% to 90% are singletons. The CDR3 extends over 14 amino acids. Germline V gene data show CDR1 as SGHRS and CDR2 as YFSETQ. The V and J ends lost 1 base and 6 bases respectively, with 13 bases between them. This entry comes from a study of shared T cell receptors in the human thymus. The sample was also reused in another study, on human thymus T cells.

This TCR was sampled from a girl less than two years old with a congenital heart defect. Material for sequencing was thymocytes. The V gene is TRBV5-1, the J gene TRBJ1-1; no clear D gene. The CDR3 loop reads CASSLQVGDPEAFF. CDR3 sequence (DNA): TGCGCCAGCAGCTTGCAGGTCGGTGATCCTGAAGCTTTCTTT.